This is a list of T cell receptor beta chains from one sample in a study of T-cell reconstitution after alpha-beta-depleted transplantation in children. Each CDR3 protein gets one entry after TCRdb re-called the PCR reads with MiXCR. The repertoire has about 540,000 distinct CDR3 sequences, around 17% of them found once; the top ten carry about 3.1%. The sample here was PBMCs from the stem cell graft donor, taken from the stem cell graft. The receptors derive from a human donor who donated a stem cell graft to a child with acute lymphoblastic leukemia. CDR3s include the opening cysteine and the closing phenylalanine or tryptophan. Each record gives: V gene, clone size, J gene, D gene, CDR3 protein, CDR3 DNA. A D gene is named only where the DNA matches it firmly. Only some rows state a clone size, as once, few, many or a class for expanded clones.

TRBV6-2/TRBV6-3,few,TRBJ1-5,TRBD1,CASNRQGGRNQPQHF,TGTGCCAGCAATCGACAGGGTGGGAGGAATCAGCCCCAGCATTTT
TRBV12-3/TRBV12-4,.,TRBJ1-1,.,CASRFPGLNTEAFF,TGTGCCAGCAGATTCCCCGGCCTGAACACTGAAGCTTTCTTT
TRBV27,.,TRBJ1-2,TRBD1,CASSLQPPGQGTSYGYTF,TGTGCCAGCAGTTTACAGCCTCCGGGACAGGGGACCTCCTATGGCTACACCTTC
TRBV4-1,few,TRBJ1-4,.,CASSLAYGTNEKLFF,TGCGCCAGCAGCCTCGCTTATGGTACAAATGAAAAACTGTTTTTT
TRBV14,.,TRBJ2-7,.,CASSLQWNGEQYF,TGTGCCAGCAGCCTACAATGGAATGGCGAGCAGTACTTC
TRBV20-1,many,TRBJ2-7,.,CSARASAAYEQYF,TGCAGTGCTAGGGCTAGCGCGGCCTACGAGCAGTACTTC
TRBV5-1,.,TRBJ1-1,.,CASSRITSSTEAFF,TGCGCCAGCAGCCGCATTACGTCCAGCACTGAAGCTTTCTTT
TRBV20-1,few,TRBJ2-5,.,CSASLGQPQETQYF,TGCAGTGCTAGCCTCGGGCAGCCCCAAGAGACCCAGTACTTC
TRBV20-1,few,TRBJ2-7,TRBD2,CSARDQGSGSYEQYF,TGCAGTGCTAGAGATCAGGGTAGCGGGAGCTACGAGCAGTACTTC
TRBV3-1,many,TRBJ2-5,.,CASSLPGDGSMAQYF,TGTGCCAGCAGCCTCCCCGGGGACGGGAGTATGGCCCAGTACTTC
TRBV20-1,few,TRBJ2-1,.,CSARDRPGRPGWSSYNEQFF,TGCAGTGCTAGAGATAGGCCGGGACGACCGGGGTGGAGCTCCTACAATGAGCAGTTCTTC
TRBV29-1,.,TRBJ2-3,.,CSSYLTDTQYF,TGCAGCTCGTATCTCACAGATACGCAGTATTTT
TRBV24-1,few,TRBJ2-2,.,CATRDTGELFF,TGTGCGACCAGGGACACCGGGGAGCTGTTTTTT
TRBV9,.,TRBJ2-5,TRBD2,CASSKIAGDRETQYF,TGTGCCAGCAGCAAAATAGCGGGAGATCGAGAGACCCAGTACTTC
TRBV29-1,.,TRBJ1-1,.,CSALGGRANTEAFF,TGCAGCGCTCTGGGTGGACGGGCGAACACTGAAGCTTTCTTT
TRBV5-1,.,TRBJ2-7,.,CASSYRQETYEQYF,TGCGCCAGCAGCTATCGACAGGAGACCTACGAGCAGTACTTC
TRBV3-1,.,TRBJ2-7,.,CASSQEVGAALSYEQYF,TGTGCCAGCAGCCAAGAAGTTGGGGCCGCGCTCTCCTACGAGCAGTACTTC
TRBV12-3/TRBV12-4,.,TRBJ1-3,.,CASSYIPGVDTIYF,TGTGCCAGCAGCTACATCCCCGGGGTTGACACCATATATTTT
TRBV28,few,TRBJ2-6,.,CASSLGKGPSSGANVLTF,TGTGCCAGCAGTTTGGGAAAGGGCCCTAGCTCTGGGGCCAACGTCCTGACTTTC
TRBV20-1,.,TRBJ2-7,.,CSAHSPITYEQYF,TGCAGTGCTCACAGCCCGATTACCTACGAGCAGTACTTC
TRBV7-2,few,TRBJ2-1,.,CASSLEGNIYNEQFF,TGTGCCAGCAGCTTGGAGGGGAATATCTACAATGAGCAGTTCTTC
TRBV5-6,.,TRBJ2-3,.,CASSPNVGTGNTQYF,TGTGCCAGCAGCCCTAACGTGGGCACGGGTAATACGCAGTATTTT
TRBV20-1,.,TRBJ1-2,TRBD1,CSARGRQGIYYGYTF,TGCAGTGCTAGAGGGCGACAGGGAATTTACTATGGCTACACCTTC
TRBV20-1,.,TRBJ1-1,TRBD1,CSAVRDRGRMNTEAFF,TGCAGTGCTGTCCGGGACAGGGGACGTATGAACACTGAAGCTTTCTTT
TRBV2,once,TRBJ2-7,.,CASSEAWAPSSYEQYF,TGTGCCAGCAGTGAAGCATGGGCGCCAAGCTCCTACGAGCAGTACTTC
TRBV29-1,few,TRBJ2-3,.,CSAPLGLSSTDTQYF,TGCAGCGCCCCCCTCGGGCTGTCTAGCACAGATACGCAGTATTTT
TRBV29-1,few,TRBJ2-1,TRBD2,CSVPWLAGDPSYNEQFF,TGCAGCGTCCCCTGGCTAGCGGGAGACCCCTCCTACAATGAGCAGTTCTTC
TRBV5-1,.,TRBJ2-1,TRBD2,CASSFRGRALLDEQFF,TGCGCCAGCAGCTTTAGAGGGAGGGCCCTCTTAGATGAGCAGTTCTTC
TRBV7-9,.,TRBJ2-5,.,CASSSGTVYGGETQYF,TGTGCCAGCAGCTCAGGGACCGTCTATGGTGGAGAGACCCAGTACTTC
TRBV10-2,few,TRBJ1-1,TRBD1,CATRQGANTEAFF,TGCGCCACCCGACAGGGAGCGAACACTGAAGCTTTCTTT
TRBV5-1,.,TRBJ1-1,.,CASSLEVGFRDTEAFF,TGCGCCAGCAGCTTGGAGGTAGGGTTCAGGGACACTGAAGCTTTCTTT
TRBV5-5,.,TRBJ2-1,.,CASSSGITSYNEQFF,TGTGCCAGCAGCTCGGGGATTACCTCCTACAATGAGCAGTTCTTC
TRBV6-2/TRBV6-3,.,TRBJ2-4,TRBD2,CASSQRLAGPQYF,TGTGCCAGCAGTCAAAGACTAGCGGGCCCCCAGTACTTC
TRBV7-9,few,TRBJ2-1,TRBD2,CASSLGGGPVNEQFF,TGTGCCAGCAGCTTAGGGGGAGGGCCGGTCAATGAGCAGTTCTTC
TRBV9,.,TRBJ2-7,TRBD2,CASSVDGTSGRSSEQYF,TGTGCCAGCAGCGTAGACGGGACTAGCGGGAGGAGCTCTGAGCAGTACTTC
TRBV11-2,.,TRBJ1-3,.,CASSSPLGAQRVYF,TGTGCCAGCAGCTCGCCGCTGGGGGCCCAACGAGTATATTTT
TRBV7-6,.,TRBJ2-2,TRBD1,CASSLVGQGVAGELFF,TGTGCCAGCAGCTTAGTGGGACAGGGGGTCGCCGGGGAGCTGTTTTTT
TRBV11-2,few,TRBJ1-1,.,CASSPGGDQAFF,TGTGCCAGCAGCCCCGGGGGGGATCAGGCTTTCTTT
TRBV7-9,few,TRBJ1-2,.,CASSAQGMRYTF,TGTGCCAGCAGTGCCCAAGGAATGCGCTACACCTTC
TRBV7-9,few,TRBJ2-1,.,CASSLRENEQFF,TGTGCCAGCAGCTTGAGGGAGAATGAGCAGTTCTTC
TRBV5-1,.,TRBJ1-2,.,CASSSGGTATNYGYTF,TGCGCCAGCAGCTCCGGAGGGACGGCTACTAACTATGGCTACACCTTC
TRBV4-1,few,TRBJ2-1,TRBD1,CASSPRDRGLATNEQFF,TGCGCCAGCAGCCCCCGGGACAGGGGTCTGGCTACGAATGAGCAGTTCTTC
TRBV5-1,.,TRBJ2-3,.,CASSSELTTPTDTQYF,TGCGCCAGCAGCTCGGAGCTCACCACCCCCACAGATACGCAGTATTTT
TRBV4-1,few,TRBJ1-2,TRBD1,CASSLPGGDGYTF,TGCGCCAGCAGCCTCCCAGGGGGCGACGGCTACACCTTC
TRBV19,.,TRBJ1-1,.,CASRINEAANTEAFF,TGTGCCAGCCGAATAAACGAGGCAGCGAACACTGAAGCTTTCTTT
TRBV20-1,few,TRBJ2-7,TRBD2,CSASPTSGPSYEQYF,TGCAGTGCTAGTCCTACTAGCGGGCCGTCCTACGAGCAGTACTTC
TRBV5-6,few,TRBJ2-1,.,CASSLAQAYEQFF,TGTGCCAGCAGCTTGGCACAGGCTTATGAGCAGTTCTTC
TRBV3-1,.,TRBJ2-2,TRBD2,CASSPPQGSGRGGTGELFF,TGTGCCAGCAGTCCTCCCCAAGGAAGCGGGAGAGGAGGAACCGGGGAGCTGTTTTTT
TRBV6-2/TRBV6-3,few,TRBJ2-1,TRBD2,CASSSGLAPSNEQFF,TGTGCCAGCAGTTCGGGACTAGCCCCCTCGAATGAGCAGTTCTTC
TRBV30,few,TRBJ2-5,.,CAWSVDYQETQYF,TGTGCCTGGAGTGTAGATTACCAAGAGACCCAGTACTTC
TRBV27,few,TRBJ2-2,.,CASQTPGVFSGELFF,TGTGCCAGCCAGACGCCGGGGGTTTTCAGCGGGGAGCTGTTTTTT
TRBV6-5,few,TRBJ1-3,.,CASSYSQGSSGNTIYF,TGTGCCAGCAGTTACTCACAGGGAAGCTCTGGAAACACCATATATTTT
TRBV9,few,TRBJ1-2,.,CASSPVGPGYTF,TGTGCCAGCAGCCCCGTGGGGCCTGGCTACACCTTC
TRBV7-3,.,TRBJ1-1,.,CASSLALGQGQQAFF,TGTGCCAGCAGCCTTGCCCTGGGGCAGGGCCAACAAGCTTTCTTT
TRBV11-1,.,TRBJ2-6,.,CASSPRYGHYSGANVLTF,TGTGCCAGCAGCCCTAGATACGGACACTACTCTGGGGCCAACGTCCTGACTTTC
TRBV19,.,TRBJ1-1,.,CASKGILTPNTEAFF,TGTGCCAGCAAGGGGATCCTTACACCTAACACTGAAGCTTTCTTT
TRBV7-9,.,TRBJ2-5,.,CASSFGLETQYF,TGTGCCAGCAGCTTCGGACTAGAGACCCAGTACTTC